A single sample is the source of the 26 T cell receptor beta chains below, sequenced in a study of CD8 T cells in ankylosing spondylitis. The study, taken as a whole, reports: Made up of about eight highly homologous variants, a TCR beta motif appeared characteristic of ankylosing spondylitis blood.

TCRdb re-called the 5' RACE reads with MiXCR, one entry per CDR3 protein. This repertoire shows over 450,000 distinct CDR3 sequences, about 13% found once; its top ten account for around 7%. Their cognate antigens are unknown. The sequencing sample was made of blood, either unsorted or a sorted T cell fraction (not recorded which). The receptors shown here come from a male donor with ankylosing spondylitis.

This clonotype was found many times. As DNA, the CDR3 is TGCGCCAGCAGCCTTATGGGGGACGTGGGAGAGCAGTACGTC. Encoded protein: CASSLMGDVGEQYV. V gene TRBV5-1 combines with J gene TRBJ2-7; D tentatively reads TRBD1 or TRBD2 (5 bases each). The CDR3 runs to 14 residues. Germline loops: CDR1 SGHRS, CDR2 YFSETQ. V was cut by 4 bases and J by 7 bases, with 18 bases left in between.

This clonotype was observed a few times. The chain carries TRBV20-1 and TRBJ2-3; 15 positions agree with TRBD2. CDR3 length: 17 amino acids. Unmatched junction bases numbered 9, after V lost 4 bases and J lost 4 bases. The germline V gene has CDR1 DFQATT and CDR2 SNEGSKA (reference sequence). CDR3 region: CSAIRFRTSGRADTQYF. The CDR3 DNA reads TGCAGTGCTATACGCTTTAGGACTAGCGGGAGGGCAGATACGCAGTATTTT.

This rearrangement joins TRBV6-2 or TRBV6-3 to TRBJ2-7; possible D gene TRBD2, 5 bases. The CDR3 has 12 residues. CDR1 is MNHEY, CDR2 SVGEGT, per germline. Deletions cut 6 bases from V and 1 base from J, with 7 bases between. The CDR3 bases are TGTGCCAGCAGAGAGGGTTCCTACGAGCAGTACTTC. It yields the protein CASREGSYEQYF.

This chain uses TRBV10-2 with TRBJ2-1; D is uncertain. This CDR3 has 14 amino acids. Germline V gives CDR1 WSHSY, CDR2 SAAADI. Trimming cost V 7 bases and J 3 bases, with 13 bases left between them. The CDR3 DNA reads TGCGCCAGCACAAAGAGAGGTAGCTACAATGAGCAGTTCTTC. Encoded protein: CASTKRGSYNEQFF.

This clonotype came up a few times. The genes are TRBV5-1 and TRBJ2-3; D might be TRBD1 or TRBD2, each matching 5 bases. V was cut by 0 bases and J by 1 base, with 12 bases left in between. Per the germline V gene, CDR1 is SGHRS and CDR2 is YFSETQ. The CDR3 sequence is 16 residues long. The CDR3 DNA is TGCGCCAGCAGCTTGGCCGAACTAGGGGGCACAGATACGCAGTATTTT. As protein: CASSLAELGGTDTQYF.

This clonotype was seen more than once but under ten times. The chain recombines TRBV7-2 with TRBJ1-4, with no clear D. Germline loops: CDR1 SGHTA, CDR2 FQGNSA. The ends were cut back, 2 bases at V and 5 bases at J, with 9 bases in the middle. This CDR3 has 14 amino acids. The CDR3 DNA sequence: TGTGCCAGCAGCTTACCGGGTTCCAATGAAAAACTGTTTTTT. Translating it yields CASSLPGSNEKLFF.

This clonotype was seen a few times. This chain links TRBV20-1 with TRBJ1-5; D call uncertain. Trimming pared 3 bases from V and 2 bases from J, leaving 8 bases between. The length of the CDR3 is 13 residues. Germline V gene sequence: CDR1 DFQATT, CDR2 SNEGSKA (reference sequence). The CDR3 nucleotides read TGCAGTGCTAGGGAAGGGCGCAATCAGCCCCAGCATTTT. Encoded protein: CSAREGRNQPQHF.

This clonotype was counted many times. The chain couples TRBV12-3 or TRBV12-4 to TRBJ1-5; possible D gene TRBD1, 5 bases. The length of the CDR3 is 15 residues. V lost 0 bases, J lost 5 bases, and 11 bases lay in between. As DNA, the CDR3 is TGTGCCAGCAGTTTAGCGCCGGCAGGGCATCAGCCCCAGCATTTT. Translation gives CASSLAPAGHQPQHF.

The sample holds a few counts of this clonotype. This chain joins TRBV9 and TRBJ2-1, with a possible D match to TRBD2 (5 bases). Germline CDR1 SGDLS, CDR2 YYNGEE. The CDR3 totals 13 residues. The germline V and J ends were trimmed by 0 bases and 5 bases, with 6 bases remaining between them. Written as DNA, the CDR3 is TGTGCCAGCAGCGTAGAGGAGGACAATGAGCAGTTCTTC. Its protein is CASSVEEDNEQFF.

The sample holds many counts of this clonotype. The CDR3 region has the DNA TGTGCCAGCAGCCTTGTTGGGCGGCGGGACACTGAAGCTTTCTTT. This encodes CASSLVGRRDTEAFF. The J gene is TRBJ1-1, the V gene TRBV7-2; no reliable D call. This CDR3 has 15 residues. Trimming removed 5 bases from V and 3 bases from J, with 16 bases in between. Germline CDR1 is SGHTA and CDR2 is FQGNSA.

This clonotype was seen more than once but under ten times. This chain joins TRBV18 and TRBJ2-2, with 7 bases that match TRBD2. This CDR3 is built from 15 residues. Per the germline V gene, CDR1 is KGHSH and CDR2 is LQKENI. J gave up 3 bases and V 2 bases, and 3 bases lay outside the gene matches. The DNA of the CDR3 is TGTGCCAGCTCACCATGGCTAGCGGACACCGGGGAGCTGTTTTTT. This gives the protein CASSPWLADTGELFF.

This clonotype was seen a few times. As DNA, the CDR3 is TGTGCCAGCAGCGCCCAGCAGCTCGGGGAGCTGTTTTTT. Translated: CASSAQQLGELFF. The chain carries TRBV9 and TRBJ2-2; no clear D. The V end was cut by 3 bases, the J end by 7 bases, with 10 bases between. The germline gives CDR1 SGDLS, CDR2 YYNGEE. There are 13 residues in the CDR3.

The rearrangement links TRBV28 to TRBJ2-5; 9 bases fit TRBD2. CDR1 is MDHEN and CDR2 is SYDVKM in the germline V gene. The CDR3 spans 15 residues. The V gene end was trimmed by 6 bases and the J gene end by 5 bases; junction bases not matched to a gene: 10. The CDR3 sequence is CASSPRLAGSETQYF. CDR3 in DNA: TGTGCCAGCAGCCCGAGGCTAGCGGGAAGTGAGACCCAGTACTTC.

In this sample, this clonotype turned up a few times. In DNA form, the CDR3 reads TGTGCCAGCAGCCTCAGTAATACGGCAACTAATGAAAAACTGTTTTTT. Translating it yields CASSLSNTATNEKLFF. The chain carries TRBV5-5 and TRBJ1-4; D call uncertain. Germline CDR1 and CDR2: SGHKS and YYEKEE (reference sequence). The V gene lost 4 bases and the J gene lost 0 bases, with 13 bases spanning the gap. CDR3 length: 16 amino acids.

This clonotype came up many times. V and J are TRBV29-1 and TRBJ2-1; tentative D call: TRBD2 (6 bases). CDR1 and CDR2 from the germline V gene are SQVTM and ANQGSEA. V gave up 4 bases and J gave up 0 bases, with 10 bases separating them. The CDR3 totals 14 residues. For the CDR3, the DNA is TGCAGCGTTGCAGCGGGTAGCTCCTACAATGAGCAGTTCTTC. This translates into CSVAAGSSYNEQFF.

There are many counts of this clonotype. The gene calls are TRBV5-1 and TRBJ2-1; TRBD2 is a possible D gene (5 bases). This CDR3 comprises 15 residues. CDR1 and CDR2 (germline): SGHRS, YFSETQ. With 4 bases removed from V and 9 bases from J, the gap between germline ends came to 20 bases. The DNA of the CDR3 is TGCGCCAGCAGCCAAGCTGGGAGTGGGCTCAGTGAGCAGTTCTTC. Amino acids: CASSQAGSGLSEQFF.

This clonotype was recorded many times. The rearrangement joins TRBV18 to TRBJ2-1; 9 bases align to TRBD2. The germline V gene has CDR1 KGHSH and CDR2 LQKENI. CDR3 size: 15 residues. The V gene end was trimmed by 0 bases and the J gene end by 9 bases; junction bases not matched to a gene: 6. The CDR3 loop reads CASSPPIAGVGEQFF. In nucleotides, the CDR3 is TGTGCCAGCTCACCACCGATAGCGGGAGTGGGTGAGCAGTTCTTC.

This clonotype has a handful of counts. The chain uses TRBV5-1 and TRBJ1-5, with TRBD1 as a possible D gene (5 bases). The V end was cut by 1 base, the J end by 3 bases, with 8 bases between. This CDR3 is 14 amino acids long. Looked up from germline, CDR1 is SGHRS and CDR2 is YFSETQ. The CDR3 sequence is CASSLTGPNQPQHF. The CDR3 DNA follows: TGCGCCAGCAGCTTGACAGGTCCCAATCAGCCCCAGCATTTT.

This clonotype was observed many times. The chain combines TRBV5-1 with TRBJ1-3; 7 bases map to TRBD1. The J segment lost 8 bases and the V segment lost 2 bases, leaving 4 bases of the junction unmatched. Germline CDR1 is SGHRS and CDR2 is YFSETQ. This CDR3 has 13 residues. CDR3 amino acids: CASSLQGSDTIYF. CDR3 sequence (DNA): TGCGCCAGCAGCTTACAGGGGTCGGACACCATATATTTT.

In nucleotides, the CDR3 is TGTGCCACCAGCAGAGATAGGAGTCGCGAGCAGTACGTC. Protein: CATSRDRSREQYV. The V gene is TRBV15, the J gene TRBJ2-7; D unclear. In germline, CDR1 is LNHNV, CDR2 YYDKDF (reference sequence). This CDR3 spans 13 amino acids. The ends were cut back, 0 bases at V and 6 bases at J, with 9 bases in the middle.

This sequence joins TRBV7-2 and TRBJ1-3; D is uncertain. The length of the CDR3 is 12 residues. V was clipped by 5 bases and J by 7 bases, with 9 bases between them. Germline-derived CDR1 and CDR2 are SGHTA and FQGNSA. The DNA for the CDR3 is TGTGCCAGCAGCCCGACGAGTAACACCATATATTTT. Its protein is CASSPTSNTIYF.

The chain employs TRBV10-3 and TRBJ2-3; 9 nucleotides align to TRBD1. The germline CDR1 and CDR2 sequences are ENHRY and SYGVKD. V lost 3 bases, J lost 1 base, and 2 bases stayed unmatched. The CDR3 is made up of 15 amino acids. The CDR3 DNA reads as TGTGCCATCAGTGAAAGGGACAGGGGCACAGATACGCAGTATTTT. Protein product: CAISERDRGTDTQYF.

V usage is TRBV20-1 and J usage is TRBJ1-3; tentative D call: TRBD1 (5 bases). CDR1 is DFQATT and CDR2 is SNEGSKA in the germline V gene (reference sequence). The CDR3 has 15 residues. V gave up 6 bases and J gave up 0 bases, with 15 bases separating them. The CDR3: CSAPKGPSSGNTIYF. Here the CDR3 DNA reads TGCAGTGCACCCAAGGGACCTAGCTCTGGAAACACCATATATTTT.

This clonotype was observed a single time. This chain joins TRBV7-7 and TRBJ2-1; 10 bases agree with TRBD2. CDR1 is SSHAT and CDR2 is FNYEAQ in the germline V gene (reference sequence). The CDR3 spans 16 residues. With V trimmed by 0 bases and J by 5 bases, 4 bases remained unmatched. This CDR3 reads CASSLAGLAENNEQFF. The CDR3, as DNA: TGTGCCAGCAGCTTAGCCGGACTAGCGGAGAACAATGAGCAGTTCTTC.

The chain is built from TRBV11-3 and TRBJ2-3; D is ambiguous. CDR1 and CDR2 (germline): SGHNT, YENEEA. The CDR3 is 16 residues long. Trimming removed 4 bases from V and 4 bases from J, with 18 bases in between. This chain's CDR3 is CASSSGSSQRPDTQYF. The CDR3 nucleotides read TGTGCCAGCAGCTCCGGATCATCGCAAAGGCCAGATACGCAGTATTTT.

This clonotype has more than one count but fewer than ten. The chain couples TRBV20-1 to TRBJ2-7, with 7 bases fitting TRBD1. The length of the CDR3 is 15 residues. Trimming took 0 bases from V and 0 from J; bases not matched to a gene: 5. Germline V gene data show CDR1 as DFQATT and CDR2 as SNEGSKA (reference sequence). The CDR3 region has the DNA TGCAGTGCTAGAGATGGGGACAGCGGCTCCTACGAGCAGTACTTC. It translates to CSARDGDSGSYEQYF.